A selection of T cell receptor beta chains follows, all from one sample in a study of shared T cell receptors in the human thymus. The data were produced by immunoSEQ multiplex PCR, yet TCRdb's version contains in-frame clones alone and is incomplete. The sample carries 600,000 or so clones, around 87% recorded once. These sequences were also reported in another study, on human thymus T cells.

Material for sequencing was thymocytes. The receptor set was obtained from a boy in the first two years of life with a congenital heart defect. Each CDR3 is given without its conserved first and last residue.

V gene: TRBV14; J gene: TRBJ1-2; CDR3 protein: ASSLRQGQGGYT
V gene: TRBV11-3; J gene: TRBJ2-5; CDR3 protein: ASSLGDRAQETQY
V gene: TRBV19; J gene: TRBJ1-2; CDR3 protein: ASSPHDRGSDGYT
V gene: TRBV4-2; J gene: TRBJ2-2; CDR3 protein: ASSQDRHQTRQGLRTGELF
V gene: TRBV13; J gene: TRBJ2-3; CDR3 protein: ASSSGLARTDTQY
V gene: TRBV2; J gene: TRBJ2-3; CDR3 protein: ASSGGTSGTDTQY
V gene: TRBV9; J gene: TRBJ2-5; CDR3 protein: ASSVTSSDQETQY
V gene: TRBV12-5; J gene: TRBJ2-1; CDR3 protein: ASGLRQALYNEQF
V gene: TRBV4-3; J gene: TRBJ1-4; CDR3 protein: ASSRDRGSFNEKLF
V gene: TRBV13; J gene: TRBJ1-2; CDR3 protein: ASSHGTGGNGYT
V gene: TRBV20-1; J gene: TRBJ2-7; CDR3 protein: RTGSSYEQY
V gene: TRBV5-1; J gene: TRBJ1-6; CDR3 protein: ASSLEDRVNSPLH
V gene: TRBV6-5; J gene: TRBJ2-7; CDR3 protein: ASSPGLDRHEQY
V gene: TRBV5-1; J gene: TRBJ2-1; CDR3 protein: ASSSKPLAGAGNEQF
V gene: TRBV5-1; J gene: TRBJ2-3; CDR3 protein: ASSLRLGPDTQY
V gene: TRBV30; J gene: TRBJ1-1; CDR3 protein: AWSLGGCANTEAF
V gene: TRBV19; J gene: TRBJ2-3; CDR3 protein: ASSPPTTDTQY
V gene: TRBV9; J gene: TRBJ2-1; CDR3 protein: ASSVGSLDSSYNEQF
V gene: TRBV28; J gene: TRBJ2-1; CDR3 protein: ASSLFPRENYNEQF
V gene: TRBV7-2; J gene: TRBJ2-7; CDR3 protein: ASSRTGEYEQY
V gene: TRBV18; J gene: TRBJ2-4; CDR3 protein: ASSPARKNIQY
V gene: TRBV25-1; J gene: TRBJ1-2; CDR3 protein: ASSGNPDRAGNYGYT
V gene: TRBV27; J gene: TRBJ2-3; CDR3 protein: ASTSRGQVESVDTQY
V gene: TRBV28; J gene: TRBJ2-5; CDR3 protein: ASSLGQAYQETQY
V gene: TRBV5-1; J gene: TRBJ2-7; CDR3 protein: ASSLASGQGAGHYEQY